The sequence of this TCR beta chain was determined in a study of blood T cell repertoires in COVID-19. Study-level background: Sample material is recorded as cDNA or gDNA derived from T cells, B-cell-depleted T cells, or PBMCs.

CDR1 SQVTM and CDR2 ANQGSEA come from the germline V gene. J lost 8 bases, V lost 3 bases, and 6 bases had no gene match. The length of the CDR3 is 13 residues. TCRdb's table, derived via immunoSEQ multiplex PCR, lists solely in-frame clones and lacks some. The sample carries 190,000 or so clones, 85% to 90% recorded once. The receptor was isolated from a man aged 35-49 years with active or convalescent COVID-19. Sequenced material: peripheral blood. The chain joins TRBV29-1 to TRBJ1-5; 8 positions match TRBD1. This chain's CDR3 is CSVELGTGKPQHF. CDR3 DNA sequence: TGCAGCGTTGAGCTGGGGACAGGTAAGCCCCAGCATTTT.